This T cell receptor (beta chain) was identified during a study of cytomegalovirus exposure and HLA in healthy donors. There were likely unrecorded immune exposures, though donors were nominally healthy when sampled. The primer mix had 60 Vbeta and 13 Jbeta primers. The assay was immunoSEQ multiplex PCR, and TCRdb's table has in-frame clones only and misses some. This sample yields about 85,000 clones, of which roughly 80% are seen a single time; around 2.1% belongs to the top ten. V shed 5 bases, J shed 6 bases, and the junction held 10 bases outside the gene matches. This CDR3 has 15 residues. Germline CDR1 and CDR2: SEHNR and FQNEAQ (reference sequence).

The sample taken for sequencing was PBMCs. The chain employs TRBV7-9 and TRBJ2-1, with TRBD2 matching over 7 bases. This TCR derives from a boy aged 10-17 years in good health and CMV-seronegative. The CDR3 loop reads CASSNWEGPLNEQFF. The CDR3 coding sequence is TGTGCCAGCAGCAACTGGGAGGGCCCTCTCAATGAGCAGTTCTTC.